Sequencing of this TCR beta chain was carried out in a study of CD8+CD57+ T cells in acquired aplastic anemia. General study results and limits: Patients and controls shared twenty-nine CD8+ CDR3 sequences, highly expressed in patients.

V lost 2 bases and J 0 bases, leaving 14 bases between the germline ends. Germline loops: CDR1 MNHNY, CDR2 SVGAGI (reference sequence). The CDR3 has 17 residues. Profiling of TCR beta VDJ combinations and CDR3 sequences used genomic DNA as template. TCRdb re-called the reads through MiXCR, storing one row per CDR3 protein. This sample has about 190,000 distinct CDR3 sequences, with less than 65% found just once. This clonotype was observed at least ten times. Its target is unknown. Sample: sorted CD4+, CD8+, or CD8+CD57+ T cells (not recorded which) from PBMCs. This sequence originates from a human donor in good health, serving as a control. The rearrangement joins TRBV6-6 to TRBJ1-3; D may be TRBD1 (6 bases). As DNA, the CDR3 is TGTGCCAGCAGTTACGGGTCCGGGACACCCTCTGGAAACACCATATATTTT. This translates into CASSYGSGTPSGNTIYF.